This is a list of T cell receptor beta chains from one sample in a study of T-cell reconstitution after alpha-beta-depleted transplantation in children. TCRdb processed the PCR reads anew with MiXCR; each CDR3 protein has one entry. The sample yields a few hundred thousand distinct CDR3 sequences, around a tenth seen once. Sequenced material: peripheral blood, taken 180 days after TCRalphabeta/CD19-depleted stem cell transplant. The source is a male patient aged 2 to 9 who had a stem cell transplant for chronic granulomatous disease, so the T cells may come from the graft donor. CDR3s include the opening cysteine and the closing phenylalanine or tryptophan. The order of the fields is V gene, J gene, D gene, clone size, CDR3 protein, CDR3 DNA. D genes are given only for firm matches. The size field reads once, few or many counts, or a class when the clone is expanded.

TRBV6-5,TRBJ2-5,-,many,CASSSRGDIQETQYF,TGTGCCAGCAGTTCCAGGGGTGACATCCAAGAGACCCAGTACTTC
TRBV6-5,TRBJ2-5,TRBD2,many,CASTWTSGSGETQYF,TGTGCCAGCACTTGGACTAGCGGGAGCGGTGAGACCCAGTACTTC
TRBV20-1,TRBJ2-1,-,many,CSASGPHNEQFF,TGCAGTGCTAGTGGGCCTCACAATGAGCAGTTCTTC
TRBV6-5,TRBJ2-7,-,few,CASSYYGEQYF,TGTGCCAGCAGTTACTATGGCGAGCAGTACTTC
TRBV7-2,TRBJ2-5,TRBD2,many,CASSLGGGGRGRETQYF,TGTGCCAGCAGCTTAGGAGGAGGCGGGAGGGGGAGAGAGACCCAGTACTTC
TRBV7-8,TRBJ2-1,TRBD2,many,CASRLTSGGAYEQFF,TGTGCCAGCAGACTGACTAGCGGGGGGGCCTATGAGCAGTTCTTC
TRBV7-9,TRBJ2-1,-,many,CASSLRFGDLSYNEQFF,TGTGCCAGCAGCTTAAGATTTGGTGACCTCTCCTACAATGAGCAGTTCTTC
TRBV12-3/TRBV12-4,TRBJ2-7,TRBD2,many,CASTLGGDSGYEQYF,TGTGCCAGCACCTTGGGAGGGGATAGTGGGTACGAGCAGTACTTC
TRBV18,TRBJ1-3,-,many,CASSPNSGNTIYF,TGTGCCAGCTCGCCCAACTCTGGAAACACCATATATTTT
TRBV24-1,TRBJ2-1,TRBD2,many,CATSGAGGYNEQFF,TGTGCCACCAGTGGGGCGGGAGGTTACAATGAGCAGTTCTTC
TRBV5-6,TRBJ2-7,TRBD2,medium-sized,CASSVGLAGAYEQYF,TGTGCCAGCAGCGTGGGACTAGCGGGAGCCTACGAGCAGTACTTC
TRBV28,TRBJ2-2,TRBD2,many,CASYRTSGRHGELFF,TGTGCCAGCTACCGGACTAGCGGGAGACATGGGGAGCTGTTTTTT
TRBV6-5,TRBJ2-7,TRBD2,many,CASSYYFSSGSSYEQYF,TGTGCCAGCAGTTACTACTTTTCTAGCGGAAGCTCTTACGAGCAGTACTTC